What follows describes a single TCR beta chain. Its antigen is currently unknown. With 60 Vbeta and 13 Jbeta primers, the PCR was carried out. The table came from immunoSEQ multiplex PCR; TCRdb's copy has only in-frame clones and leaves some out. The sample spans under 150,000 clones; the ten largest clones claim less than 2%. This specimen belongs to a study of cytomegalovirus exposure and HLA in healthy donors. Study conclusions and caveats: In a later analysis, at a false discovery rate of 0.05, approximately 18,000 TCR beta sequences were associated with HLA alleles. Later analysis revealed greater clonal expansion in HLA-associated TCR beta chains than in equally common others. Reportedly, TCR beta sequences accurately predicted HLA-A and HLA-B alleles in most subjects. Versus the 666-donor mean, an Asian-associated ancestry cluster reportedly showed fewer N-insertions in a later analysis.

CDR3 length equals 13 residues. From germline, CDR1 is SGHKS and CDR2 YYEKEE (reference sequence). Trimming took off 1 base at V and 8 bases at J, with 10 bases between the two ends. The sequencing input was PBMCs. The clonotype was recovered from a woman aged 40 to 49 in good health and CMV-seronegative. This chain connects TRBV5-5 to TRBJ1-5, with unresolved D. CDR3 bases: TGTGCCAGCAGCTTGACGGGTTTTGAGCCCCAGCATTTT. Its translation: CASSLTGFEPQHF.